This T cell receptor beta chain was obtained from a study of blood T cell repertoires in COVID-19. Study summary: Sites across the United States, Italy and Spain contributed samples from acute and convalescent COVID-19. T cells, B-cell-depleted T cells, or PBMCs supplied cDNA or gDNA.

Authors' data handling: Estimates of nucleated cell counts were drawn from the amplification of reference gene primers. The assay was immunoSEQ multiplex PCR, and TCRdb's table has in-frame clones only and misses some. The V and J calls and clone size come from that table; D and trimming were worked out from the DNA. The sample records tens of thousands of clones, around 82% being singletons. The CDR3 has 14 residues. Trimming cost V 4 bases and J 3 bases; bases outside gene matches: 3. Germline CDR1 SGHKS, CDR2 YYEKEE (reference sequence). This clone showed up many times. The chain couples TRBV5-5 to TRBJ2-7; 11 bases align to TRBD2. The sample consisted of peripheral blood. The source is a man aged 60 to 69 with COVID-19, enrolled during active disease. CDR3 region: CASSVTSGIYEQYF. In nucleotides, the CDR3 is TGTGCCAGCAGCGTGACTAGCGGGATCTACGAGCAGTACTTC.